This record looks at one T cell receptor beta chain sequence and its context. The source of the sample is a study of blood T cell repertoires in COVID-19. Study at large: Samples of COVID-19 (acute and convalescent) were obtained from the United States, Italy and Spain.

From germline, CDR1 is MDHEN and CDR2 SYDVKM. This CDR3 is 16 amino acids long. With 6 bases clipped from V and 3 bases from J, the junction kept 6 bases outside the gene matches. Authors' data handling: Reference gene primer amplification yielded estimated nucleated cell counts. Sequencing was performed with immunoSEQ multiplex PCR; in TCRdb, only in-frame clones are kept and a portion is missing. V and J calls and clone size are as listed in that table; D and trimming were resolved from the DNA. In the table there are 140,000 to 150,000 clones, approximately 85% of which are singletons. The sequence came from a man between 65 and 80 years old with acute or convalescent COVID-19. The chain links TRBV28 to TRBJ2-3, with TRBD2 matching 13 bases. The sample consisted of peripheral blood. As DNA, the CDR3 is TGTGCCAGCAGGTCGGGACTAGCGGGGATAACAGATACGCAGTATTTT. Translated: CASRSGLAGITDTQYF.